These 27 T cell receptor beta chains originate from one sample sequenced in a study of blood T cells in healthy people across ages. A J-beta primer mix and a sample-barcoded 5' primer were used in a second PCR of roughly 7 to 12 cycles. In TCRdb, the 5' RACE reads were re-called with MiXCR into one record per CDR3 protein. The sample has 250,000 to 300,000 distinct CDR3 sequences, roughly 27% seen once. The source material was blood. Every receptor here comes from a woman in her seventies in good health.

The V call is TRBV9, the J call TRBJ2-1; a possible D gene is TRBD2 (5 bases). The ends were cut back, 0 bases at V and 5 bases at J, with 12 bases in the middle. The V gene's germline CDR1 is SGDLS and CDR2 YYNGEE. The CDR3 covers 15 residues. The CDR3, as DNA: TGTGCCAGCAGCGTAGGAGGCGGGTACGACAATGAGCAGTTCTTC. Its protein product is CASSVGGGYDNEQFF.

The chain couples TRBV28 to TRBJ1-3; D perhaps matches TRBD1 (5 bases). The CDR3 sequence is 16 residues long. V lost 4 bases and J lost 0, with 13 bases in between. The germline V gene encodes CDR1 MDHEN and CDR2 SYDVKM. CDR3 sequence reads: CASSSPRGFSGNTIYF. CDR3 nucleotides: TGTGCCAGCAGTTCTCCGCGGGGCTTCTCTGGAAACACCATATATTTT. Looking up the rest from reference TRBV28 and TRBJ1-3 gives the full variable domain: DVKVTQSSRYLVKRTGEKVFLECVQDMDHENMFWYRQDPGLGLRLIYFSYDVKMKEKGDIPEGYSVSREKKERFSLILESASTNQTSMYLCASSSPRGFSGNTIYFGEGSWLTVV.

About this clonotype itself: A read error may account for a junction end that differs from germline. For the CDR3, the DNA is TGTGTCAGCAGTTTATGGGCTCATACGGCCGAGGGGAACACCGGGGAGCTGTTTTTT. This translates into CVSSLWAHTAEGNTGELFF. The chain uses TRBV28 and TRBJ2-2; maybe TRBD2 (5 bases). CDR1 and CDR2 from the germline V gene are MDHEN and SYDVKM. This CDR3 is 19 amino acids long.

J is TRBJ2-5 and V is TRBV7-2, with D unresolved. This CDR3 region has 12 residues. V lost 6 bases and J 6 bases, leaving 11 bases between the germline ends. Germline V gene sequence: CDR1 SGHTA, CDR2 FQGNSA. The CDR3 reads CASRTSGKTQYF. CDR3 nucleotide sequence: TGTGCCAGCAGGACCAGTGGAAAGACCCAGTACTTC. The full variable domain, rest sourced from reference TRBV7-2 and TRBJ2-5, is GAGVSQSPSNKVTEKGKDVELRCDPISGHTALYWYRQSLGQGLEFLIYFQGNSAPDKSGLPSDRFSAERTGGSVSTLTIQRTQQEDSAVYLCASRTSGKTQYFGPGTRLLVL.

In its sample, this clonotype was seen a few times. A much larger clone differs from this one at a single base, so this may be a read error. The chain uses TRBV6-5 and TRBJ2-1; 7 nucleotides agree with TRBD2. The CDR3 consists of 17 residues. V was clipped by 2 bases and J by 2 bases; unmatched bases: 9. CDR1 and CDR2 (germline): MNHEY, SVGAGI. The DNA of the CDR3 is TGTGCCAGCAGTTACCAAGGGACTAACGGGCCCTACAATGAGCAGTTCTTC. It encodes CASSYQGTNGPYNEQFF.

This chain links TRBV7-2 with TRBJ2-3; D assignment may be TRBD1 or TRBD2 (5 bases each). The CDR3 runs to 16 residues. Germline loops: CDR1 SGHTA, CDR2 FQGNSA. Trimming cost V 5 bases and J 5 bases, with 20 bases left between them. CDR3 in DNA: TGTGCCAGCAGCCGCCTCGGGGCAGGGAGTAAAGATACGCAGTATTTT. Translating it yields CASSRLGAGSKDTQYF.

This clonotype has only a few counts. The rearrangement links TRBV28 to TRBJ1-2, with TRBD1 matching 7 bases. Losses at the gene ends were 7 bases for V and 6 bases for J; bases not matched to a gene: 8. The germline V gene has CDR1 MDHEN and CDR2 SYDVKM. This CDR3 is 13 amino acids long. The CDR3 here is CASTPQGNDGYTF. CDR3 DNA sequence: TGTGCCAGCACGCCACAGGGGAACGATGGCTACACCTTC.

This clonotype was seen a few times. The chain combines TRBV2 with TRBJ2-5; TRBD2 aligns across 8 bases. This CDR3 is built from 13 residues. V shed 7 bases and J 4 bases; nucleotides not matched to a gene: 5. CDR1 and CDR2 from the germline V gene are SNHLY and FYNNEI. CDR3 in amino acids: CASKRLAGETQYF. CDR3 in DNA: TGTGCCAGCAAGAGGCTAGCGGGAGAGACCCAGTACTTC. The complete variable domain, with remaining parts taken from reference TRBV2 and TRBJ2-5, reads EPEVTQTPSHQVTQMGQEVILRCVPISNHLYFYWYRQILGQKVEFLVSFYNNEISEKSEIFDDQFSVERPDGSNFTLKIRSTKLEDSAMYFCASKRLAGETQYFGPGTRLLVL.

With regard to this clonotype: The CDR3 does not end in the conserved phenylalanine or tryptophan, so this is likely a read error. V usage is TRBV29-1 and J usage is TRBJ2-3, with 13 bases lining up with TRBD2. The CDR3 covers 18 residues. CDR1 SQVTM and CDR2 ANQGSEA come from the germline V gene. With V trimmed by 4 bases and J by 0 bases, 10 bases remained unmatched. In DNA, the CDR3 is TGCAGCGTTGCCGGGACTAGCGGGGAAAAAGCTAGCACAGATACGCAGTATTCT. It specifies CSVAGTSGEKASTDTQYS.

The sample holds a few counts of this clonotype. The chain is built from TRBV6-5 and TRBJ2-5, with 13 nucleotides matching TRBD2. Germline values: CDR1 MNHEY, CDR2 SVGAGI. The V segment lost 6 bases and the J segment 7 bases; nucleotides outside the gene matches: 5. This CDR3 has 14 amino acids. CDR3 coding DNA: TGTGCCAGCAGGCCGGGACTAGCGGGGACGACCCAGTACTTC. Protein sequence: CASRPGLAGTTQYF.

This chain uses TRBV19 with TRBJ2-4; unclear D gene. Germline lookup yields CDR1 LNHDA and CDR2 SQIVND (reference sequence). Between the trimmed V and J ends, which lost 0 bases and 6 bases, there was a span of 0 bases. The CDR3 runs 11 residues. The CDR3 protein is CASSIENIQYF. CDR3 nucleotides: TGTGCCAGTAGTATAGAAAACATTCAGTACTTC.

The chain employs TRBV14 and TRBJ2-1; D unclear. The CDR3 sequence is 11 residues long. V lost 1 base and J 12 bases, leaving 7 bases between the germline ends. Germline V gene lookup returns CDR1 SGHDN and CDR2 FVKESK. The CDR3 DNA reads as TGTGCCAGCAGCCAAGGCTACTCGCAGTTCTTC. This translates into CASSQGYSQFF.

V gene TRBV20-1 combines with J gene TRBJ2-1; 11 bases align to TRBD2. After removal of 3 bases from V and 8 bases from J, the junction contained 9 bases not matched to a gene. Germline V gene data show CDR1 as DFQATT and CDR2 as SNEGSKA (reference sequence). The CDR3 is 15 amino acids. CDR3 sequence: CSARWSSGRKDEQFF. The CDR3 coding sequence is TGCAGTGCTAGGTGGTCTAGCGGGAGGAAGGATGAGCAGTTCTTC.

The V gene is TRBV5-6, the J gene TRBJ1-4; 7 bases align to TRBD1. Looked up from germline, CDR1 is SGHDT and CDR2 is YYEEEE. V lost 4 bases, J lost 7 bases, and 7 bases stayed unmatched. The CDR3 extends over 14 amino acids. CDR3 in DNA: TGTGCCAGCAGCGAGGGGGCGCGGGGTGAAAAACTGTTTTTT. Its translation is CASSEGARGEKLFF.

The chain carries TRBV5-1 and TRBJ2-5; 7 bases fit TRBD2. Trimming removed 4 bases from V and 5 bases from J; junction bases left unmatched: 8. Germline loops: CDR1 SGHRS, CDR2 YFSETQ. The CDR3 has 14 amino acids. The CDR3 DNA is TGCGCCAGCAGCCGGGGGGAGTCCTCGGAGACCCAGTACTTC. Encoded protein: CASSRGESSETQYF.

The J gene is TRBJ2-5, the V gene TRBV20-1; possibly TRBD1 or TRBD2 for D (6 bases each). Germline loops: CDR1 DFQATT, CDR2 SNEGSKA (reference sequence). The V gene lost 1 base and the J gene lost 5 bases, with 14 bases spanning the gap. This CDR3 contains 14 residues. The CDR3 DNA follows: TGCAGTGCTAGAGTGGGGGGCTTTGGGGAGACCCAGTACTTC. This codes for CSARVGGFGETQYF.

The J gene is TRBJ2-5, the V gene TRBV12-3 or TRBV12-4; D remains ambiguous. The J call may be wrong; the DNA end is better matched by TRBJ2-1. CDR3 length: 15 residues. The CDR3 region is CASSFAMGLGNEQFF. The CDR3, as DNA: TGTGCCAGCAGTTTTGCCATGGGGTTAGGCAATGAGCAGTTCTTC.

This sequence joins TRBV20-1 and TRBJ1-6; 9 bases map to TRBD1. The length of the CDR3 is 17 residues. V trimming: 6 bases; J trimming: 0 bases; junction bases outside the gene matches: 9. Germline V CDR1 and CDR2: DFQATT, SNEGSKA (reference sequence). The CDR3 coding sequence is TGCAGTGCGACGGGACAGGGAAAGAGCTCCTATAATTCACCCCTCCACTTT. Translating it yields CSATGQGKSSYNSPLHF.

The table lists this clonotype with a few counts. The chain links TRBV6-6 to TRBJ2-5; no reliable D call. This CDR3 is built from 13 residues. V dropped 2 bases and J dropped 4 bases, with 8 bases sitting between them. Germline CDR1 is MNHNY and CDR2 is SVGAGI (reference sequence). The CDR3 is CASSYRAGETQYF. Written as DNA, the CDR3 is TGTGCCAGCAGTTACCGGGCCGGAGAGACCCAGTACTTC.

The rearrangement joins TRBV5-6 to TRBJ2-7, with TRBD1 as a possible D gene (5 bases). Germline CDR1 SGHDT, CDR2 YYEEEE. V shed 6 bases and J shed 9 bases, with 25 bases lying between them. The CDR3 runs 15 residues. In DNA form, the CDR3 reads TGTGCCAGCACCACGAACAGGTTGGACCGGTTGAGGCAGTACTTC. Protein product: CASTTNRLDRLRQYF.

This chain uses TRBV7-9 with TRBJ2-1; 13 bases agree with TRBD2. Germline CDR1 SEHNR, CDR2 FQNEAQ (reference sequence). CDR3 length: 15 residues. J was trimmed by 6 bases and V by 2 bases; bases with no gene match: 1. The CDR3 reads CASSLWTSGSNEQFF. The CDR3 DNA reads as TGTGCCAGCAGCTTATGGACTAGCGGGAGCAATGAGCAGTTCTTC.

The gene calls are TRBV5-8 and TRBJ1-2; D not resolved. Germline values: CDR1 SGHTS, CDR2 YDEGEE. The CDR3 totals 14 residues. V lost 0 bases to trimming and J lost 2 bases, with 8 bases between them. CDR3 protein: CASSLGRQNYGYTF. In nucleotides, the CDR3 is TGTGCCAGCAGCTTGGGACGGCAAAACTATGGCTACACCTTC. Based on the CDR3 plus reference TRBV5-8 and TRBJ1-2, the full variable domain is EAGVTQSPTHLIKTRGQQATLRCSPISGHTSVYWYQQALGLGLQFLLWYDEGEERNRGNFPPRFSGRQFPNYSSELNVNALELEDSALYLCASSLGRQNYGYTFGSGTRLTVV.

This chain connects TRBV3-1 to TRBJ2-5; D is undetermined. Between the trimmed V and J ends, which lost 0 bases and 2 bases, there was a span of 10 bases. Germline CDR1 LGHDT, CDR2 YNNKEL (reference sequence). The CDR3 runs 15 residues. CDR3: CASSQDLRVQETQYF. The CDR3 DNA reads TGTGCCAGCAGCCAAGATCTCCGAGTTCAAGAGACCCAGTACTTC.

This chain connects TRBV28 to TRBJ1-5; 9 bases agree with TRBD1. The CDR3 consists of 15 residues. Unmatched junction bases numbered 10, after V lost 6 bases and J lost 7 bases. Germline V gene sequence: CDR1 MDHEN, CDR2 SYDVKM. The DNA of the CDR3 is TGTGCCAGCAGCTTGGGACAGGGATTTAGGCAGCCCCAGCATTTT. It codes for CASSLGQGFRQPQHF.

This clonotype has more than one count but fewer than ten. V is TRBV5-4 and J is TRBJ2-5; D remains ambiguous. The J call could be wrong; TRBJ2-1 is a better fit for the DNA end. Germline V lookup: CDR1 SGHNT, CDR2 YYREEE (reference sequence). CDR3 length equals 13 residues. Written as DNA, the CDR3 is TGTGCCAGCAGCTCTGGGTACTACAATGAGCAGTTCTTC. Translating it yields CASSSGYYNEQFF.

This clonotype was recorded many times. V gene TRBV18 combines with J gene TRBJ2-5; D remains unclear. The V end was cut by 3 bases, the J end by 1 base, with 6 bases between. Germline-derived CDR1 and CDR2 are KGHSH and LQKENI. This CDR3 comprises 13 residues. This CDR3 reads CASSPGPQETQYF. The CDR3, as DNA: TGTGCCAGCTCACCCGGGCCCCAAGAGACCCAGTACTTC. Complete variable domain (other parts from reference TRBV18 and TRBJ2-5): NAGVMQNPRHLVRRRGQEARLRCSPMKGHSHVYWYRQLPEEGLKFMVYLQKENIIDESGMPKERFSAEFPKEGPSILRIQQVVRGDSAAYFCASSPGPQETQYFGPGTRLLVL.

This chain links TRBV7-2 with TRBJ2-1; D not resolved. V was shortened by 1 base and J by 0 bases, with 4 bases between the two germline ends. Germline V gives CDR1 SGHTA, CDR2 FQGNSA. This CDR3 region has 14 residues. CDR3 bases: TGTGCCAGCAGCTTAGAGAGCTCCTACAATGAGCAGTTCTTC. Translated, it gives CASSLESSYNEQFF.